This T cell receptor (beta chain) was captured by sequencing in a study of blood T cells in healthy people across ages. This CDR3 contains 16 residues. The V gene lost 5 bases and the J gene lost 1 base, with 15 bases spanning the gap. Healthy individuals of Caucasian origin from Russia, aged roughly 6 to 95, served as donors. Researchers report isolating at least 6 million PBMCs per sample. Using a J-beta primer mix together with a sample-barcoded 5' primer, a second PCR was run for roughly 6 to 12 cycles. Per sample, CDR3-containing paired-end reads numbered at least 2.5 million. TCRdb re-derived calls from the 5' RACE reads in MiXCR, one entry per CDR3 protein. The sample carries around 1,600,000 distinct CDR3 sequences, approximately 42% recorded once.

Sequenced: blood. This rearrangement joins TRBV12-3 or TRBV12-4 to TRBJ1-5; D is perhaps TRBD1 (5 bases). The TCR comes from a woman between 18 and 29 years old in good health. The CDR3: CASSQSPGLSNQPQHF. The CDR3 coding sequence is TGTGCCAGCAGTCAGAGCCCAGGGTTAAGCAATCAGCCCCAGCATTTT.